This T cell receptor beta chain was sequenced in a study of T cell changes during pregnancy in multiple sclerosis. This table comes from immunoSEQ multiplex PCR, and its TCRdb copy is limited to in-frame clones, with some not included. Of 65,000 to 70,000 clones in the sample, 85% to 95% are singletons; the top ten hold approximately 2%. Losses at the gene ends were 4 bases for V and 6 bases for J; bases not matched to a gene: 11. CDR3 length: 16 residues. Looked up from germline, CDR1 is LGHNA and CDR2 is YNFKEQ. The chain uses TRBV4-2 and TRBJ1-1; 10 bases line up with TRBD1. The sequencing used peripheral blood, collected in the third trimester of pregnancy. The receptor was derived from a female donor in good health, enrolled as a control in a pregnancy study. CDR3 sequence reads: CASSRRGQGQWSEAFF. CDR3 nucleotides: TGTGCCAGCAGCCGTAGGGGACAGGGGCAATGGTCTGAAGCTTTCTTT.